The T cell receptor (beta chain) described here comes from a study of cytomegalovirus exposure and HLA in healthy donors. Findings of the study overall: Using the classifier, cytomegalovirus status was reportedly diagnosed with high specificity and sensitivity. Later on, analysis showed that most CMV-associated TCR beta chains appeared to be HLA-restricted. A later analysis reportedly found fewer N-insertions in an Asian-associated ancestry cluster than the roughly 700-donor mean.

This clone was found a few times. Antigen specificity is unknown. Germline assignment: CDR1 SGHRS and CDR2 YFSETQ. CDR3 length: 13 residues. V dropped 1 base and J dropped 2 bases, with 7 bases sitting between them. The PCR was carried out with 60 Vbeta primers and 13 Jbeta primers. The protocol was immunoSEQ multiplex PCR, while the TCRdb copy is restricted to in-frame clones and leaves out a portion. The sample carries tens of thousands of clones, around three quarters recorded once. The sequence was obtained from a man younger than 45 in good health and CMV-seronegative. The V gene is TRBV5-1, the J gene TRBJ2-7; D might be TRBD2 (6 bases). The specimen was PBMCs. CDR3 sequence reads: CASSLTSPYEQYF. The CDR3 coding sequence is TGCGCCAGCAGCTTGACTAGCCCCTACGAGCAGTACTTC. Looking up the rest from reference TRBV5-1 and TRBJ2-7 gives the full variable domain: KAGVTQTPRYLIKTRGQQVTLSCSPISGHRSVSWYQQTPGQGLQFLFEYFSETQRNKGNFPGRFSGRQFSNSRSEMNVSTLELGDSALYLCASSLTSPYEQYFGPGTRLTVT.